Sequencing of this T cell receptor beta chain was carried out in a study of STAT5B mutations in CD4+ large granular lymphocyte leukemia. Profiling relied on immunoSEQ multiplex PCR, and the TCRdb table lists in-frame clones only, not all of them. The sample contains over 35,000 clones, 81% of which appear only once. Input material: CD4+ T cells from blood buffy coats. This sequence was found in a human donor in good health.

DNA for the CDR3: TGCGCCAGCAGCCAAGATATCAGTAACAATGAGCAGTTCTTC. Translation: CASSQDISNNEQFF. The chain recombines TRBV4-3 with TRBJ2-1; D not resolved. Trimming removed 0 bases at V and 5 bases at J, with 8 bases between. CDR3 size: 14 residues. The germline CDR1 and CDR2 sequences are LGHNA and YSLEER.